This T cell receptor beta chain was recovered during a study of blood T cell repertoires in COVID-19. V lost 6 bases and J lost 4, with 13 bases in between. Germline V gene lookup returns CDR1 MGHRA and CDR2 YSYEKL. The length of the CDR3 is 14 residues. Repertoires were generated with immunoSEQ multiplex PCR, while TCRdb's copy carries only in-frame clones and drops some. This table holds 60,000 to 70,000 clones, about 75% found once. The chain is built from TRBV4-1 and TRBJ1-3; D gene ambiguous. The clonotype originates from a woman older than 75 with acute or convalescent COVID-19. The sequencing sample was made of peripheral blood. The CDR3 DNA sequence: TGCGCCAGCAGTTCTACAGTAAACGGAAACACCATATATTTT. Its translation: CASSSTVNGNTIYF.